This passage covers 17 T cell receptor beta chains from one sample sequenced in a study of T cells in Graves' hyperthyroidism and ophthalmopathy. TCR beta CDR3 region amplification was performed from RNA transcripts. Initially, a first-round RT-PCR of the TCR CDR3 employed the HTBI primer set. TCRdb processed the multiplex PCR reads anew with MiXCR; each CDR3 protein has one entry. The repertoire has roughly 300,000 distinct CDR3 sequences, 20% to 25% of them found once; the top ten carry about a quarter. Material: blood. The receptors were gathered from a man aged 40-49 years with Graves' hyperthyroidism that later progressed to Graves' ophthalmopathy.

This clonotype was seen at least ten times. This chain uses TRBV11-2 with TRBJ1-5; tentatively, D is TRBD1 (5 bases). CDR1 is SGHAT, CDR2 FQNNGV, per germline. This CDR3 has 12 amino acids. V was trimmed by 4 bases and J by 11 bases, leaving 12 bases between them. CDR3 sequence reads: CASSSLQGTQHF. The CDR3 bases are TGTGCCAGCAGCTCCCTTCAGGGTACCCAGCATTTT.

Ten or more counts support this clonotype. V and J are TRBV2 and TRBJ2-4, with D perhaps being TRBD1 or TRBD2 (6 bases each). Germline CDR1 is SNHLY and CDR2 is FYNNEI. This CDR3 is built from 19 residues. The V end lost 5 bases, the J end lost 0 bases, and 23 bases lay between the germline ends. The chain's CDR3 is CASSPSHGGDLLAKNIQYF. DNA of the CDR3: TGTGCCAGCAGTCCGAGTCACGGGGGCGACTTACTAGCCAAAAACATTCAGTACTTC.

This clonotype was detected many times. This rearrangement joins TRBV28 to TRBJ2-1, with TRBD2 matching over 10 bases. This CDR3 is 19 amino acids long. The V and J ends lost 6 bases and 0 bases, in that order; junction bases with no gene match: 14. The germline CDR1 and CDR2 sequences are MDHEN and SYDVKM. CDR3 nucleotide sequence: TGTGCCAGCAGATCCTCGACTAGCGGGCTAATGAGCTCCTACAATGAGCAGTTCTTC. It codes for CASRSSTSGLMSSYNEQFF.

Ten or more counts support this clonotype. V and J are TRBV30 and TRBJ1-1; D is uncertain. Trimming removed 3 bases at V and 5 bases at J, with 10 bases between. Germline CDR1 and CDR2: GTSNPN and SVGIG (reference sequence). The CDR3 has 12 amino acids. CDR3 region: CAWRVGSTEAFF. The CDR3 bases are TGTGCCTGGAGGGTGGGCAGTACTGAAGCTTTCTTT.

This clonotype was seen at least ten times. The CDR3 sequence is CASSQNLRAGAGELFF. The DNA for the CDR3 is TGTGCCAGTAGCCAAAACCTAAGAGCGGGAGCCGGGGAGCTGTTTTTT. The gene calls are TRBV19 and TRBJ2-2; TRBD2 aligns across 8 bases. J lost 6 bases, V lost 6 bases, and 12 bases had no gene match. The germline CDR1 and CDR2 sequences are LNHDA and SQIVND (reference sequence). The length of the CDR3 is 16 residues. The whole variable domain, remainder taken from reference TRBV19 and TRBJ2-2, is DGGITQSPKYLFRKEGQNVTLSCEQNLNHDAMYWYRQDPGQGLRLIYYSQIVNDFQKGDIAEGYSVSREKKESFPLTVTSAQKNPTAFYLCASSQNLRAGAGELFFGEGSRLTVL.

This clonotype has ten or more counts. CDR3 bases: TGTGCCAGCGCCCCGACTTCCAATAACAGGGGGAGATACGAGCAGTACTTC. Its protein product is CASAPTSNNRGRYEQYF. The chain links TRBV7-8 to TRBJ2-7; 8 nucleotides match TRBD1. The germline gives CDR1 SGHVS, CDR2 FQNEAQ. Trimming at V came to 8 bases and at J to 4 bases, leaving 19 bases not matched to a gene. CDR3 length equals 17 residues.

This clonotype came up many times. This chain connects TRBV19 to TRBJ1-5; TRBD1 is a possible D gene (5 bases). The V and J ends lost 6 bases and 1 base respectively, with 13 bases between them. The germline V gene has CDR1 LNHDA and CDR2 SQIVND (reference sequence). There are 15 residues in the CDR3. Written as DNA, the CDR3 is TGTGCCAGTAGAATCAGGGTAATGAGCAATCAGCCCCAGCATTTT. Translating gives CASRIRVMSNQPQHF.

This clonotype was counted many times. An end of the junction does not agree with germline; a read error may underlie this. The V gene is TRBV6-5, the J gene TRBJ1-5, with 7 bases identical to TRBD1. Germline CDR1 MNHEY, CDR2 SVGAGI. The CDR3 has 13 residues. As DNA, the CDR3 is TGTACCAGCAGAAGACAGGGTTGGGAGCCCCAGCATTTT. This sequence encodes CTSRRQGWEPQHF.

This clonotype was picked up many times. J is TRBJ2-5 and V is TRBV11-2; a weak D match, TRBD2 (6 bases). In germline, CDR1 is SGHAT, CDR2 FQNNGV. The CDR3 consists of 17 residues. With 0 bases removed from V and 5 bases from J, the gap between germline ends came to 19 bases. In DNA, the CDR3 is TGTGCCAGCAGCTTAGATGAGTTTCAGGGCGGGATGGAGACCCAGTACTTC. Translated: CASSLDEFQGGMETQYF.

This clonotype was picked up many times. V usage is TRBV11-2 and J usage is TRBJ1-2; unclear D gene. Trimming pared 5 bases from V and 9 bases from J, leaving 16 bases between. The length of the CDR3 is 13 residues. Germline-derived CDR1 and CDR2 are SGHAT and FQNNGV. CDR3 coding DNA: TGTGCCAGCAGCCCGCCGGGTGGGGTGAGCTACACCTTC. This sequence encodes CASSPPGGVSYTF.

The sample holds many counts of this clonotype. This chain links TRBV20-1 with TRBJ1-5, with 7 bases fitting TRBD1. The germline V gene has CDR1 DFQATT and CDR2 SNEGSKA (reference sequence). V was pared by 0 bases and J by 5 bases, with 22 bases of the junction left unmatched. This CDR3 has 20 amino acids. CDR3 sequence reads: CSARDLFGYTGVRSDQPQHF. The CDR3 region has the DNA TGCAGTGCTAGAGATCTGTTTGGGTATACAGGGGTTAGGTCGGATCAGCCCCAGCATTTT.

This clonotype was counted at least ten times. V is TRBV20-1 and J is TRBJ2-7; 9 nucleotides match TRBD1. Per germline, CDR1 DFQATT and CDR2 SNEGSKA (reference sequence). This CDR3 is 14 amino acids long. J lost 3 bases, V lost 6 bases, and 9 bases had no gene match. CDR3 nucleotides: TGCAGTGCGGAAACCGGGACAGGGCACTACGAGCAGTACTTC. It yields the protein CSAETGTGHYEQYF.

The genes are TRBV2 and TRBJ2-7, with 12 bases matching TRBD1. This CDR3 comprises 16 residues. CDR1 and CDR2 from the germline V gene are SNHLY and FYNNEI. V gave up 3 bases and J gave up 6 bases; unmatched junction bases: 9. The CDR3 nucleotides read TGTGCCAGCAGTGATGGGTCAGGGACAGGGGGCTTCGAGCAGTACTTC. This translates into CASSDGSGTGGFEQYF.

This clonotype has ten or more counts. V and J are TRBV9 and TRBJ2-7; the match to TRBD1 covers 9 bases. After removal of 0 bases from V and 3 bases from J, the junction contained 4 bases not matched to a gene. Germline lookup yields CDR1 SGDLS and CDR2 YYNGEE. The CDR3 is 15 amino acids. The CDR3 nucleotides read TGTGCCAGCAGCGTAGCTGGGACAGGGAACTACGAGCAGTACTTC. Amino acid sequence: CASSVAGTGNYEQYF.

This clonotype was picked up many times. The chain employs TRBV6-5 and TRBJ1-1; D gene uncertain. V lost 0 bases to trimming and J lost 12 bases, with 14 bases between them. The germline V gene encodes CDR1 MNHEY and CDR2 SVGAGI. The CDR3 length is 13 residues. This CDR3 is CASSYSGGLPPFF. The CDR3 DNA reads as TGTGCCAGCAGTTACTCCGGCGGCCTTCCCCCTTTCTTT.

This clonotype was seen ten or more times. This chain links TRBV20-1 with TRBJ2-7, with 12 nucleotides matching TRBD1. Germline V gene data show CDR1 as DFQATT and CDR2 as SNEGSKA (reference sequence). This CDR3 has 15 amino acids. CDR3 coding DNA: TGCAGCGCCCCAGGGTTGGGGACAGGGGGCCACGAGCAGTACTTC. Translation gives CSAPGLGTGGHEQYF.

This clonotype has a count of ten or more. The genes are TRBV28 and TRBJ1-5, with 9 bases lining up with TRBD1. Trimming at V came to 4 bases and at J to 5 bases, leaving 12 bases not matched to a gene. Germline V gene lookup returns CDR1 MDHEN and CDR2 SYDVKM. The CDR3 runs 17 residues. CDR3 sequence (DNA): TGTGCCAGCAGTTCGGATAACCGGGACAGGGATGATCAGCCCCAGCATTTT. As protein: CASSSDNRDRDDQPQHF.